This TCR beta chain was sequenced in a study of PD-1 blockade in classical Hodgkin lymphoma. Study results and caveats: Lower baseline TCR diversity marked trial partial responders and progressors. A significant rise in TCR diversity was seen by C4D1 for CD4+ cells but not for CD8+ cells. Differences between repertoires have undefined causes, possibly disease activity or prior therapy.

Assay: immunoSEQ multiplex PCR; the TCRdb copy retains only in-frame clones and omits some. This table has around 65,000 clones, approximately 90% appearing once. In regard to this clone: Its antigen is currently unknown.

All patients experienced relapse after autologous stem cell transplantation, and brentuximab vedotin exposure was variable. The CDR3 extends over 16 amino acids. The V and J ends lost 2 bases and 5 bases respectively, with 15 bases between them. Germline V gene lookup returns CDR1 WSHSY and CDR2 SAAADI. The sequences come from peripheral blood mononuclear cells (PBMCs), collected at baseline. J is TRBJ2-2 and V is TRBV10-2; D may match TRBD1 or TRBD2 (6 bases each). The sequence derives from a human donor with classical Hodgkin lymphoma. In nucleotides, the CDR3 is TGCGCCAGCAGTGAGAGAGGGGGGCCGGGGACCGGGGAGCTGTTTTTT. Protein sequence: CASSERGGPGTGELFF.